The 25 T cell receptor beta chains reported below all come from one sample, sequenced in a study of CD8+CD57+ T cells in acquired aplastic anemia. Researchers used genomic DNA as the template to profile TCR beta VDJ and CDR3. TCRdb re-called the reads through MiXCR, storing one row per CDR3 protein. The sample shows around 170,000 distinct CDR3 sequences, approximately 60% of them seen only once. Sample: sorted CD4+, CD8+, or CD8+CD57+ T cells (not recorded which) from PBMCs. Receptors were obtained from a human donor in good health.

This clonotype was picked up a small number of times. The chain uses TRBV5-8 and TRBJ2-1, with 16 bases aligning to TRBD2. V lost 3 bases to trimming and J lost 8 bases; unmatched junction nucleotides: 5. The CDR3 is 16 residues long. Germline assignment: CDR1 SGHTS and CDR2 YDEGEE. CDR3 amino acids: CASSWGLAGGGYEQFF. In nucleotides, the CDR3 is TGTGCCAGCAGCTGGGGACTAGCGGGAGGGGGCTATGAGCAGTTCTTC.

This clonotype was counted ten times or more. This sequence joins TRBV29-1 and TRBJ2-7; 7 bases line up with TRBD2. With 4 bases clipped from V and 0 bases from J, the junction kept 6 bases outside the gene matches. This CDR3 comprises 14 residues. The V gene's germline CDR1 is SQVTM and CDR2 ANQGSEA. The CDR3, as DNA: TGCAGCGTTGTTGGTAGCGGGCTCTCCTACGAGCAGTACTTC. The encoded protein is CSVVGSGLSYEQYF.

J is TRBJ2-3 and V is TRBV5-1, with D perhaps TRBD1 (6 bases). Trimming pared 0 bases from V and 1 base from J, leaving 18 bases between. The CDR3 has 18 residues. Germline values: CDR1 SGHRS, CDR2 YFSETQ. DNA of the CDR3: TGCGCCAGCAGCTTGGCCTTTACCGGGACACAAGGCACAGATACGCAGTATTTT. It specifies CASSLAFTGTQGTDTQYF.

This chain joins TRBV19 and TRBJ2-7, with a tentative D call TRBD2 (6 bases). The V and J ends lost 3 bases and 3 bases respectively, with 15 bases between them. CDR1 is LNHDA, CDR2 SQIVND, per germline (reference sequence). This CDR3 comprises 15 residues. The CDR3 loop is CASSIGRLEDYEQYF. The CDR3 DNA reads TGTGCCAGTAGTATTGGGCGACTAGAAGACTACGAGCAGTACTTC.

V gene TRBV7-9 combines with J gene TRBJ2-1; 9 bases agree with TRBD2. This CDR3 has 16 amino acids. V was clipped by 5 bases and J by 4 bases; unmatched bases: 9. Germline-derived CDR1 and CDR2 are SEHNR and FQNEAQ (reference sequence). The CDR3 DNA follows: TGTGCCAGCAGCCGACCGTCTAGCGGGGCTTACAATGAGCAGTTCTTC. This codes for CASSRPSSGAYNEQFF.

The chain carries TRBV11-3 and TRBJ2-3; 7 bases are shared with TRBD1. V was clipped by 5 bases and J by 0 bases; unmatched bases: 8. The CDR3 contains 16 residues. Germline V CDR1 and CDR2: SGHNT, YENEEA. This chain's CDR3 is CASSPSRDRSTDTQYF. Here the CDR3 DNA reads TGTGCCAGCAGCCCCTCCCGGGACAGAAGCACAGATACGCAGTATTTT.

The gene calls are TRBV13 and TRBJ1-1; D is unresolved. CDR1 and CDR2 (germline): PRHDT, FYEKMQ (reference sequence). CDR3 length equals 14 residues. V was trimmed by 3 bases and J by 4 bases, leaving 12 bases between them. This CDR3 is CASSFGGSSTEAFF. The CDR3 DNA reads TGTGCCAGCAGCTTTGGCGGCAGTTCCACTGAAGCTTTCTTT.

The table lists this clonotype with a few counts. This chain connects TRBV7-8 to TRBJ1-1; D unclear. Germline assignment: CDR1 SGHVS and CDR2 FQNEAQ. The CDR3 consists of 14 residues. V lost 5 bases and J 1 base, leaving 11 bases between the germline ends. The chain's CDR3 is CASSPTTGNTEAFF. For the CDR3, the DNA is TGTGCCAGCAGCCCAACGACGGGGAACACTGAAGCTTTCTTT. Based on the CDR3 plus reference TRBV7-8 and TRBJ1-1, the full variable domain is GAGVSQSPRYKVAKRGQDVALRCDPISGHVSLFWYQQALGQGPEFLTYFQNEAQLDKSGLPSDRFFAERPEGSVSTLKIQRTQQEDSAVYLCASSPTTGNTEAFFGQGTRLTVV.

The chain combines TRBV19 with TRBJ2-7; possible D gene TRBD2, 5 bases. This CDR3 region has 15 residues. Germline V gene sequence: CDR1 LNHDA, CDR2 SQIVND (reference sequence). V dropped 6 bases and J dropped 0 bases, with 15 bases sitting between them. The CDR3 reads CASSKDGESSYEQYF. The CDR3 coding sequence is TGTGCCAGTAGCAAGGACGGGGAAAGCTCCTACGAGCAGTACTTC.

This clonotype was observed at least ten times. As DNA, the CDR3 is TGTGCCAGCAGCGTAGTGGGGATGCTAGATGAGCAGTTCTTC. It specifies CASSVVGMLDEQFF. J is TRBJ2-1 and V is TRBV9, with D unclear. Germline V gene sequence: CDR1 SGDLS, CDR2 YYNGEE. The germline V and J ends were trimmed by 0 bases and 8 bases, with 12 bases remaining between them. This CDR3 region has 14 residues.

The chain is built from TRBV7-3 and TRBJ1-1; unclear D gene. Germline V gene data show CDR1 as SGHTA and CDR2 as FQGTGA. The V end lost 4 bases, the J end lost 3 bases, and 12 bases lay between the germline ends. The CDR3 totals 14 residues. CDR3 sequence: CASSSLTEDTEAFF. The DNA for the CDR3 is TGTGCCAGCAGCTCCTTGACGGAGGACACTGAAGCTTTCTTT.

Within the sample, this clonotype is medium-sized. V and J are TRBV19 and TRBJ1-1; maybe TRBD1 (6 bases). V dropped 1 base and J dropped 7 bases, with 10 bases sitting between them. The CDR3 has 13 residues. CDR1 LNHDA and CDR2 SQIVND come from the germline V gene (reference sequence). The CDR3 loop reads CASSIGQVNEAFF. CDR3 bases: TGTGCCAGTAGTATAGGACAGGTGAATGAAGCTTTCTTT. Looking up the rest from reference TRBV19 and TRBJ1-1 gives the full variable domain: DGGITQSPKYLFRKEGQNVTLSCEQNLNHDAMYWYRQDPGQGLRLIYYSQIVNDFQKGDIAEGYSVSREKKESFPLTVTSAQKNPTAFYLCASSIGQVNEAFFGQGTRLTVV.

The rearrangement uses TRBV9 and TRBJ2-1; TRBD2 agrees at 9 bases. The CDR3 consists of 15 residues. Germline V gene sequence: CDR1 SGDLS, CDR2 YYNGEE. V lost 4 bases and J lost 8; bases outside the gene matches: 10. The CDR3 DNA reads TGTGCCAGCAGCATCCGACTAGCGGTGCAGGATGAGCAGTTCTTC. Translating it yields CASSIRLAVQDEQFF.

The chain is built from TRBV7-9 and TRBJ2-3, with D tentatively TRBD1 or TRBD2 (5 bases each). CDR3 length: 15 amino acids. V was cut by 3 bases and J by 4 bases, with 14 bases left in between. Germline values: CDR1 SEHNR, CDR2 FQNEAQ (reference sequence). The CDR3 region is CASSFNQGDADTQYF. In DNA form, the CDR3 reads TGTGCCAGCAGCTTCAATCAGGGAGACGCAGATACGCAGTATTTT.

The chain couples TRBV7-3 to TRBJ2-1, with TRBD2 matching 12 bases. The CDR3 extends over 15 amino acids. V lost 5 bases, J lost 9 bases, and 8 bases stayed unmatched. Looked up from germline, CDR1 is SGHTA and CDR2 is FQGTGA. The CDR3 protein is CASSDRLAGDGEQFF. In nucleotides, the CDR3 is TGTGCCAGCAGCGATCGACTAGCGGGAGACGGTGAGCAGTTCTTC. The full variable domain, with the rest looked up from reference TRBV7-3 and TRBJ2-1, is GAGVSQTPSNKVTEKGKYVELRCDPISGHTALYWYRQSLGQGPEFLIYFQGTGAADDSGLPNDRFFAVRPEGSVSTLKIQRTERGDSAVYLCASSDRLAGDGEQFFGPGTRLTVL.

Ten or more counts support this clonotype. The chain is built from TRBV19 and TRBJ1-1; TRBD1 matches 7 bases. Unmatched junction bases numbered 3, after V lost 6 bases and J lost 5 bases. Looked up from germline, CDR1 is LNHDA and CDR2 is SQIVND (reference sequence). The CDR3 length is 12 residues. CDR3 DNA sequence: TGTGCCAGTAGACAGGGGTGGACTGAAGCTTTCTTT. Its protein is CASRQGWTEAFF.

This clonotype has ten or more counts. The J gene is TRBJ1-5, the V gene TRBV4-1, with 8 bases identical to TRBD1. V dropped 1 base and J dropped 4; count of bases not matched to a gene: 3. Germline V lookup: CDR1 MGHRA, CDR2 YSYEKL. The CDR3 runs to 15 residues. The CDR3 DNA is TGCGCCAGCAGCCAAGGGGACAGGTCAAATCAGCCCCAGCATTTT. Amino acid sequence: CASSQGDRSNQPQHF.

This CDR3 is CASSVSLVEGGYTF. CDR3 nucleotides: TGCGCCAGCAGTGTGTCCTTGGTCGAAGGCGGCTACACCTTC. The chain combines TRBV10-2 with TRBJ1-2; no clear D. The CDR3 length is 14 residues. V was pared by 4 bases and J by 8 bases, with 17 bases between. Germline loops: CDR1 WSHSY, CDR2 SAAADI.

This chain links TRBV5-1 with TRBJ2-7, with D possibly matching TRBD2 (6 bases). V lost 3 bases to trimming and J lost 2 bases, with 21 bases between them. This CDR3 spans 17 amino acids. The germline CDR1 and CDR2 sequences are SGHRS and YFSETQ. The chain's CDR3 is CASSSRLRESGTYEQYF. The CDR3 DNA sequence: TGCGCCAGCAGCTCCCGTCTTCGGGAGTCGGGAACCTACGAGCAGTACTTC.

CDR3 amino acids: CASSHPGTPGDEQYF. The CDR3 region has the DNA TGTGCCAGCAGTCACCCCGGGACCCCAGGTGACGAGCAGTACTTC. V gene TRBV7-9 combines with J gene TRBJ2-7; D possibly uses TRBD1 or TRBD2 (5 bases each). This CDR3 has 15 amino acids. CDR1 and CDR2 from the germline V gene are SEHNR and FQNEAQ (reference sequence). V was shortened by 6 bases and J by 5 bases, with 20 bases between the two germline ends.

The chain carries TRBV7-2 and TRBJ1-2; D is unclear. Looked up from germline, CDR1 is SGHTA and CDR2 is FQGNSA. Trimming shortened V by 4 bases and J by 9 bases, and 21 bases separated the two germline ends. The CDR3 runs 15 residues. The CDR3 DNA reads as TGTGCCAGCAGCTCCCGGGTTGGTGATAGCTCCCGCTACACCTTC. Its translation: CASSSRVGDSSRYTF.

This clonotype was observed many times. The chain carries TRBV20-1 and TRBJ2-2, with D unresolved. The CDR3 runs to 13 residues. Germline CDR1 reads DFQATT; CDR2 reads SNEGSKA (reference sequence). The CDR3 DNA is TGCAGGTCCTTTAACCCCAACACCGGGGAGCTGTTTTTT. Residues: CRSFNPNTGELFF.

The V call is TRBV20-1, the J call TRBJ2-1; 9 nucleotides line up with TRBD2. Germline loops: CDR1 DFQATT, CDR2 SNEGSKA (reference sequence). V was clipped by 6 bases and J by 2 bases; unmatched bases: 14. This CDR3 is 17 amino acids long. For the CDR3, the DNA is TGCAGTGCCCTCCGTATTAGCGGGGGCCTTCCCTACAATGAGCAGTTCTTC. Translated, it gives CSALRISGGLPYNEQFF.

The chain joins TRBV2 to TRBJ2-7; D possibly corresponds to TRBD1 (6 bases). CDR1 is SNHLY, CDR2 FYNNEI, per germline. The CDR3 is 12 amino acids. V was pared by 6 bases and J by 8 bases, with 14 bases between. The CDR3 region has the DNA TGTGCCAGCAGGGATACAGGGATCCAGCAGTACTTC. Protein: CASRDTGIQQYF.

This chain uses TRBV24-1 with TRBJ2-7; 7 nucleotides align to TRBD1. Looked up from germline, CDR1 is KGHDR and CDR2 is SFDVKD. CDR3 length: 14 residues. Trimming at V came to 7 bases and at J to 4 bases, leaving 9 bases not matched to a gene. The CDR3 nucleotides read TGTGCCACCAGGATGGGACAGAGCTATTACGAGCAGTACTTC. Encoded protein: CATRMGQSYYEQYF.